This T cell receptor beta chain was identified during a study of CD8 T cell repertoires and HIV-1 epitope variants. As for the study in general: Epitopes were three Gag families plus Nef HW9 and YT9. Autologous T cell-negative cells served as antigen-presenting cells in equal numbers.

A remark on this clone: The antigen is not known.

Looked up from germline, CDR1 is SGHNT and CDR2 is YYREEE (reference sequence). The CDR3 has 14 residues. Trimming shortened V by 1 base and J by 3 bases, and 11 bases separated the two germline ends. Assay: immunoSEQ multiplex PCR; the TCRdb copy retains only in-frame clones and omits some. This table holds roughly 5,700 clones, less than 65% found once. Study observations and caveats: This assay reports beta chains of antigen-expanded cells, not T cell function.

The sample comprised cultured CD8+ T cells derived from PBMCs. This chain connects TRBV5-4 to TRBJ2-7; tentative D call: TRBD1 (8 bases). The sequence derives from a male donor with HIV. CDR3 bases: TGTGCCAGCAGCTTGACAGGGGGGGACTACGAGCAGTACTTC. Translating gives CASSLTGGDYEQYF.